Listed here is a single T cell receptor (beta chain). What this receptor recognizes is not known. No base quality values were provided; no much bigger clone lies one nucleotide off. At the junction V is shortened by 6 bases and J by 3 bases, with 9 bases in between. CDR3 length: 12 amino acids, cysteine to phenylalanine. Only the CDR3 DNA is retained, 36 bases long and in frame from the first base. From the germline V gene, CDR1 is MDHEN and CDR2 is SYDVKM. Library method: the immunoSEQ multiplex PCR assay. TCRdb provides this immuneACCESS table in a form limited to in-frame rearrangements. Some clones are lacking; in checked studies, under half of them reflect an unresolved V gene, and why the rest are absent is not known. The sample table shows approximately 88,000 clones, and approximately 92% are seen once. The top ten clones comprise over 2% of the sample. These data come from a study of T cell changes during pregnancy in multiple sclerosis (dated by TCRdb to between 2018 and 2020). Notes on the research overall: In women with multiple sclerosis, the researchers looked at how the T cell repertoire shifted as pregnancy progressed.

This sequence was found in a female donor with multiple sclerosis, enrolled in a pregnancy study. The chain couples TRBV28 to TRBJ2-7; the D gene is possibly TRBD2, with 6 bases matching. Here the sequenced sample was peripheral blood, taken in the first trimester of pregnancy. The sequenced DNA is TGTGCCAGCAGCCCCGGGGGCTACGAGCAGTACTTC. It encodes CASSPGGYEQYF.